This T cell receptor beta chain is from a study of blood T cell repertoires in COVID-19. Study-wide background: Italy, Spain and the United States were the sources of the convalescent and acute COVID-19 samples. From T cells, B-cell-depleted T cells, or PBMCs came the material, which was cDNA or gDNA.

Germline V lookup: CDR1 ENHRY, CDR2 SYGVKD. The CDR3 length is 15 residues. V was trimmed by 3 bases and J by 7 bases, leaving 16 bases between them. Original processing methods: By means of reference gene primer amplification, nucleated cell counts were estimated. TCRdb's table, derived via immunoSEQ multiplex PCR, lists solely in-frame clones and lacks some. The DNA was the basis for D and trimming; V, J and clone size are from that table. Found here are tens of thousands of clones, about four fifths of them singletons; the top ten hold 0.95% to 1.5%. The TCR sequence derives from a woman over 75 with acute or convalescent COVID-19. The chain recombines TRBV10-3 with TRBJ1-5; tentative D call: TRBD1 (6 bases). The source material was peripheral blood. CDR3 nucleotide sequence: TGTGCCATCAGTGACTTTTCAGGGGTTCAGCAGCCCCAGCATTTT. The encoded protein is CAISDFSGVQQPQHF.